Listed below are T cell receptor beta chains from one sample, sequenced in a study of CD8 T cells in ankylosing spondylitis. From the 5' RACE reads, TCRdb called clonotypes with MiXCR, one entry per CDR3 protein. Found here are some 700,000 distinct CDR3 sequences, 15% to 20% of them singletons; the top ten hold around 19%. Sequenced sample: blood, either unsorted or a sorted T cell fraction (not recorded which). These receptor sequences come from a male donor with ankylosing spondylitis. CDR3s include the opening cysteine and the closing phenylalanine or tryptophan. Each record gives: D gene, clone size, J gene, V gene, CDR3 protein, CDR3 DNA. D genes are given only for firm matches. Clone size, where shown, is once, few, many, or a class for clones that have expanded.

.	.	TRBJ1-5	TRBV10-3	CAISEGNQPQHF	TGTGCCATCAGTGAGGGCAATCAGCCCCAGCATTTT
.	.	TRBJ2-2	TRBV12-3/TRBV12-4	CASSTNYSLLNTGELFF	TGTGCCAGCAGTACCAACTATAGTCTCTTGAACACCGGGGAGCTGTTTTTT
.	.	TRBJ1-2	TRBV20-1	CSARERGRDYGYTF	TGCAGTGCTAGAGAAAGGGGCAGGGACTATGGCTACACCTTC
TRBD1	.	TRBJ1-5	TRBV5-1	CASSVGTGWNQPQHF	TGCGCCAGCAGCGTCGGGACAGGGTGGAATCAGCCCCAGCATTTT
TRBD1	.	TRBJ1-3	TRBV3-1	CASSQEGTGDTIYF	TGTGCCAGCAGCCAAGAGGGGACAGGGGACACCATATATTTT
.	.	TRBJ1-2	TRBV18	CASSPGRGDKGGYTF	TGTGCCAGCTCGCCAGGACGGGGGGATAAAGGCGGCTACACCTTC
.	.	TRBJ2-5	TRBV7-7	CASSLVWGQETQYF	TGTGCTAGCAGCTTAGTTTGGGGACAAGAGACCCAGTACTTC
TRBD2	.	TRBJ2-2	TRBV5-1	CASSSGTSGSGAGELFF	TGCGCCAGCAGCTCCGGGACTAGCGGGAGTGGGGCCGGGGAGCTGTTTTTT
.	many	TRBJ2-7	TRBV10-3	CAISESGITYYEQYF	TGTGCCATCAGTGAGTCGGGGATCACCTACTACGAGCAGTACTTC
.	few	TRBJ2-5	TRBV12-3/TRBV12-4	CASSLNRAETQYF	TGTGCCAGCAGTTTGAACAGGGCAGAGACCCAGTACTTC
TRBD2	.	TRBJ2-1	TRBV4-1	CASSPQGTSGRNEQFF	TGCGCCAGCAGCCCCCAGGGTACTAGCGGGAGGAATGAGCAGTTCTTC
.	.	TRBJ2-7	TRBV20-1	CSARNRVGVYEQYF	TGCAGTGCTAGGAACAGGGTGGGTGTCTACGAGCAGTACTTC
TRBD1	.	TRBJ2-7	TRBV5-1	CASSWDRGPSYEQYF	TGCGCCAGCAGCTGGGACAGGGGGCCTTCCTACGAGCAGTACTTC
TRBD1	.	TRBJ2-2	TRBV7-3	CASRIDRGTGELFF	TGTGCCAGCAGGATAGACAGGGGGACCGGGGAGCTGTTTTTT
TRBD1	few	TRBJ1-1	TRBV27	CASSRGQGAIDTEAFF	TGTGCCAGCAGTCGCGGACAGGGGGCTATCGACACTGAAGCTTTCTTT
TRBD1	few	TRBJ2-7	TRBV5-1	CASRIDGTGLEEQYF	TGCGCCAGCAGGATCGACGGGACAGGGTTAGAAGAGCAGTACTTC
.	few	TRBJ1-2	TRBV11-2	CASSPGPTNYGYTF	TGTGCCAGCAGCCCCGGACCGACCAACTATGGCTACACCTTC
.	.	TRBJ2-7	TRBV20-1	CSAAGQGREQYF	TGCAGTGCCGCAGGGCAGGGGCGCGAGCAGTACTTC
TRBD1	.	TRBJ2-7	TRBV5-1	CASSTGTGVYEQYF	TGCGCCAGCAGCACCGGGACAGGGGTCTACGAGCAGTACTTC
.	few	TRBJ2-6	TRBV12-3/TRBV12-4	CASSLRGLGANVLTF	TGTGCCAGCAGTTTACGGGGGTTGGGGGCCAACGTCCTGACTTTC
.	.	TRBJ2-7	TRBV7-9	CATSPTGRSYEQYF	TGTGCCACCTCCCCGACAGGGAGGTCCTACGAGCAGTACTTC
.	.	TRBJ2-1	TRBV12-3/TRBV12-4	CASSLGVGLWEQFF	TGTGCCAGCAGTTTAGGGGTCGGGCTATGGGAGCAGTTCTTC
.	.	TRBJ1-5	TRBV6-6	CASSHAGNQPQHF	TGTGCCAGCAGTCATGCCGGGAATCAGCCCCAGCATTTT
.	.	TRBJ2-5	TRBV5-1	CASSRQSGETQYF	TGCGCCAGCAGCCGCCAATCAGGGGAGACCCAGTACTTC
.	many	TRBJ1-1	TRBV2	CASSVRSDVAFF	TGTGCCAGCAGTGTCAGGTCTGACGTAGCTTTCTTT
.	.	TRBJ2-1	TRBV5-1	CASSFFGTGDEQFF	TGCGCCAGCAGCTTCTTTGGTACGGGGGATGAGCAGTTCTTC
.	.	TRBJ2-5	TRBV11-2	CASSLVGFGSETQYF	TGTGCCAGCAGCTTAGTCGGGTTCGGGTCTGAGACCCAGTACTTC
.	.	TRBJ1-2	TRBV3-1	CASSHSMTARDYGYTF	TGTGCCAGCAGCCACTCAATGACAGCGAGGGACTATGGCTACACCTTC
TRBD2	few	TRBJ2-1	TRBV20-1	CSARNPAGVRSYNEQFF	TGCAGTGCTAGAAACCCGGCGGGGGTGCGCTCCTACAATGAGCAGTTCTTC
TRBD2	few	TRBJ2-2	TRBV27	CASSQLGLAGPGELFF	TGTGCCAGCAGCCAGCTGGGTCTAGCGGGCCCCGGGGAGCTGTTTTTT
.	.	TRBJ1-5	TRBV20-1	CSAPQGLSNQPQHF	TGCAGTGCTCCACAGGGCTTAAGCAATCAGCCCCAGCATTTT
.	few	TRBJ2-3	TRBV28	CASDTTGTDTQYF	TGTGCCAGCGATACCACTGGCACAGATACGCAGTATTTT
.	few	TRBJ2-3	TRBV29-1	CSVIPTDTQYF	TGCAGCGTTATCCCCACAGATACGCAGTATTTT
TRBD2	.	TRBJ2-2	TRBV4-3	CASSRKGSREMWATGELFF	TGCGCCAGCAGCCGAAAAGGGTCGCGGGAGATGTGGGCCACCGGGGAGCTGTTTTTT
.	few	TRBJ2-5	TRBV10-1	CASSKGVQETQYF	TGCGCCAGCAGCAAAGGAGTCCAAGAGACCCAGTACTTC
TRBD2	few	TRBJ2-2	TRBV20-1	CSAKRGGSGELFF	TGCAGTGCTAAGCGGGGGGGTTCCGGGGAGCTGTTTTTT
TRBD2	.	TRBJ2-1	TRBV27	CASSHPPGGGIDEQFF	TGTGCCAGCAGTCACCCCCCCGGGGGGGGTATCGATGAGCAGTTCTTC
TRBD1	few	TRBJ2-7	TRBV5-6	CASSYRDRLSYEQYF	TGTGCCAGCAGCTACCGGGACAGACTTTCCTACGAGCAGTACTTC
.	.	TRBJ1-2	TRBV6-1	CASSEADRDYGYTF	TGTGCCAGCAGTGAAGCCGACAGAGACTATGGCTACACCTTC
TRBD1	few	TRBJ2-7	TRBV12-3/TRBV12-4	CASSRGPGSDEQYF	TGTGCCAGCAGCAGGGGGCCGGGGAGCGACGAGCAGTACTTC
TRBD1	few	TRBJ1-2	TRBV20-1	CSARGQGRSSGYGYTF	TGCAGTGCTAGAGGACAGGGAAGGAGTTCTGGCTATGGCTACACCTTC
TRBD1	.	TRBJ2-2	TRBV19	CASSKGTANTGELFF	TGTGCCAGTAGTAAAGGGACAGCGAACACCGGGGAGCTGTTTTTT
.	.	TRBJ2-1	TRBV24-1	CATSDFAGNEQFF	TGTGCCACCAGTGATTTCGCGGGTAATGAGCAGTTCTTC
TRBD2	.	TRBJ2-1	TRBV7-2	CASSPQVGTSGNEQFF	TGTGCCAGCAGCCCCCAAGTTGGGACTAGCGGCAATGAGCAGTTCTTC
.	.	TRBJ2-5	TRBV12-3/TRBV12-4	CASSSRGFQETQYF	TGTGCCAGCAGTTCCCGGGGCTTCCAAGAGACCCAGTACTTC
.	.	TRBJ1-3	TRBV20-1	CSAKKQGNTIYF	TGCAGTGCTAAAAAGCAGGGGAACACCATATATTTT
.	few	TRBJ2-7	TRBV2	CASRSRQRYEQYF	TGTGCCAGCAGGAGTCGACAGAGATACGAGCAGTACTTC
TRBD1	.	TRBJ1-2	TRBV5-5	CASSLSLGQGAGYTF	TGTGCCAGCAGCTTGAGCCTCGGACAGGGTGCGGGCTACACCTTC
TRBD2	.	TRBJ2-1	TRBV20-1	CSARETFSGTNEQFF	TGCAGTGCTAGAGAAACCTTTAGCGGGACCAATGAGCAGTTCTTC